This TCR beta chain stems from a study of a mutant IDH1 vaccine in newly diagnosed glioma. Generated by immunoSEQ multiplex PCR, the TCRdb table keeps only in-frame clones and is missing some. The repertoire holds tens of thousands of clones, with nearly 85% as singletons. Time point in this sample: week 23, last vaccination. Each dose of the vaccine consisted of 300 ug of mutant IDH1 20-mer peptide, with topical imiquimod. Germline CDR1 and CDR2: SEHNR and FQNEAQ (reference sequence). With 4 bases clipped from V and 5 bases from J, the junction kept 7 bases outside the gene matches. The CDR3 contains 15 residues. In its sample, this clone was seen once. Its specificity is not known.

This TCR came from a man aged 18 to 29 with glioma. The chain links TRBV7-9 to TRBJ2-3; 9 bases align to TRBD2. The sequencing here drew on PBMCs, taken from a glioma patient whose treatment included an IDH1 peptide vaccine. CDR3 bases: TGTGCCAGCAGCTCCCAGGGCGGGGGGGGAGATACGCAGTATTTT. Amino acid sequence: CASSSQGGGGDTQYF.